These 27 T cell receptor beta chains were all obtained from the same sample, sequenced in a study of blood T cells in healthy people across ages. Primed by a sample-barcoded 5' primer and a J-beta primer mix, a second PCR proceeded for about 6 to 11 cycles. A single record per CDR3 protein comes from TCRdb applying MiXCR to the 5' RACE reads. The sample lists some 920,000 distinct CDR3 sequences; approximately 50% were seen once. The sample comprised blood. Receptors originate from a woman aged 55 to 70 in good health.

Note on this clonotype: A much larger clone lies a single base off, so this may be a read error. The chain carries TRBV7-3 and TRBJ1-1; D is unresolved. Germline V gene sequence: CDR1 SGHTA, CDR2 FQGTGA. The V and J ends lost 0 bases and 0 bases respectively, with 2 bases between them. This CDR3 comprises 13 residues. The CDR3 sequence: CASSLTLNTEAFF. Here the CDR3 DNA reads TGTGCCAGCAGCTTAACGTTGAACACTGAAGCTTTCTTT.

The rearrangement links TRBV7-2 to TRBJ2-5; possible D gene TRBD2, 5 bases. The J call may be wrong; the DNA end is better matched by TRBJ2-7. CDR1 SGHTA and CDR2 FQGNSA come from the germline V gene. The CDR3 totals 15 residues. The CDR3 sequence: CASSLSTGIGYEQYF. In DNA form, the CDR3 reads TGTGCCAGCAGCTTATCTACCGGGATCGGCTACGAGCAGTACTTC.

The gene calls are TRBV20-1 and TRBJ2-7, with TRBD2 identical over 10 bases. The CDR3 is 14 amino acids. The J segment lost 1 base and the V segment lost 7 bases, leaving 7 bases of the junction unmatched. Germline V gene lookup returns CDR1 DFQATT and CDR2 SNEGSKA (reference sequence). In DNA form, the CDR3 reads TGCAGTGGAACACTAGCGGGAACGTCCTACGAGCAGTACTTC. Its protein product is CSGTLAGTSYEQYF.

The chain has TRBV12-3 or TRBV12-4 and TRBJ2-1, with 10 nucleotides matching TRBD2. The V gene end was trimmed by 6 bases and the J gene end by 7 bases; junction bases not matched to a gene: 9. The CDR3 contains 15 residues. As DNA, the CDR3 is TGTGCCAGCAGCAATAGCGGGAGGAAGATAAATGAGCAGTTCTTC. Its translation: CASSNSGRKINEQFF.

Points on this clonotype: The junction departs from the called germline gene at one end, perhaps through a read error. The chain has TRBV28 and TRBJ2-5; 9 bases align to TRBD2. The better agreement between TRBJ2-7 and the DNA end casts doubt on the J call. This CDR3 is built from 16 residues. Germline CDR1 reads MDHEN; CDR2 reads SYDVKM. The CDR3: CVSRMGLAGNLYEQYF. The CDR3 region has the DNA TGTGTCAGCAGAATGGGGCTAGCGGGAAATTTGTACGAGCAGTACTTC.

The chain recombines TRBV6-6 with TRBJ1-2; a possible D gene is TRBD1 (5 bases). The CDR3 has 13 amino acids. Trimming took 6 bases from V and 8 from J, leaving 16 bases between them. Germline loops: CDR1 MNHNY, CDR2 SVGAGI (reference sequence). For the CDR3, the DNA is TGTGCCAGCAGCGATAGTGAGGGGAGGGGCTACACCTTC. Its protein product is CASSDSEGRGYTF.

This clonotype was seen many times. The chain joins TRBV9 to TRBJ2-7; D is ambiguous. Trimming left V 0 bases short and J 6 bases short, with 13 bases between. Looked up from germline, CDR1 is SGDLS and CDR2 is YYNGEE. The CDR3 sequence is 14 residues long. CDR3 in DNA: TGTGCCAGCAGCGTAGTCGCTAGTAGAGGCGAGCAGTACTTC. It is translated as CASSVVASRGEQYF.

The rearrangement links TRBV4-1 to TRBJ2-6; D may be TRBD2 (5 bases). The CDR3 contains 17 residues. Trimming stripped 5 bases from V and 0 bases from J, with 14 bases between. CDR1 MGHRA and CDR2 YSYEKL come from the germline V gene. CDR3 in DNA: TGCGCCAGCAGCGCCTCGGGGATTGACTCTGGGGCCAACGTCCTGACTTTC. Encoded protein: CASSASGIDSGANVLTF.

The chain links TRBV6-6 to TRBJ1-5, with D perhaps matching TRBD1 (6 bases). The length of the CDR3 is 14 residues. V dropped 8 bases and J dropped 3 bases, with 14 bases sitting between them. Per the germline V gene, CDR1 is MNHNY and CDR2 is SVGAGI (reference sequence). The CDR3 here is CASQLNRDNQPQHF. DNA for the CDR3: TGTGCCAGCCAACTGAACAGGGACAATCAGCCCCAGCATTTT.

The chain couples TRBV25-1 to TRBJ1-2; D may be TRBD1 (5 bases). CDR3 size: 12 residues. Per germline, CDR1 MGHDK and CDR2 SYGVNS. Trimming shortened V by 4 bases and J by 4 bases, and 7 bases separated the two germline ends. This CDR3 is CASSGDLYGYTF. The CDR3 nucleotides are TGTGCCAGCAGTGGGGACCTCTATGGCTACACCTTC.

The chain couples TRBV30 to TRBJ1-2; 11 bases match TRBD1. Germline trimming cut 4 bases from V and 4 bases from J; bases unmatched to any gene: 8. The CDR3 sequence is 15 residues long. Germline CDR1 reads GTSNPN; CDR2 reads SVGIG (reference sequence). The CDR3 sequence is CAWIQDRGLTYGYTF. As DNA, the CDR3 is TGTGCCTGGATTCAGGACAGGGGGCTTACCTATGGCTACACCTTC. The whole variable domain, filled in from reference TRBV30 and TRBJ1-2, reads SQTIHQWPATLVQPVGSPLSLECTVEGTSNPNLYWYRQAAGRGLQLLFYSVGIGQISSEVPQNLSASRPQDRQFILSSKKLLLSDSGFYLCAWIQDRGLTYGYTFGSGTRLTVV.

V usage is TRBV15 and J usage is TRBJ2-4; possibly TRBD2 for D (5 bases). The CDR3 has 16 amino acids. Per the germline V gene, CDR1 is LNHNV and CDR2 is YYDKDF (reference sequence). V lost 0 bases and J lost 4, with 13 bases in between. The CDR3: CATSRESTIPKNIQYF. Written as DNA, the CDR3 is TGTGCCACCAGCAGAGAGTCGACTATCCCTAAAAACATTCAGTACTTC.

The gene calls are TRBV14 and TRBJ2-7, with D tentatively TRBD2 (5 bases). The J call is doubtful: the DNA matches TRBJ2-5 better. This CDR3 is 13 amino acids long. The germline V gene has CDR1 SGHDN and CDR2 FVKESK. CDR3 in DNA: TGTGCCAGCAGCACAGCGGCCCAAGAGACCCAGTACTTC. Amino acid sequence: CASSTAAQETQYF.

The rearrangement joins TRBV20-1 to TRBJ2-5; D is possibly TRBD1 (6 bases). CDR1 DFQATT and CDR2 SNEGSKA come from the germline V gene (reference sequence). V shed 0 bases and J shed 3 bases, with 11 bases lying between them. The CDR3 has 14 residues. DNA of the CDR3: TGCAGTGCTAGAGATCGGTGGACAGAAGAGACCCAGTACTTC. This gives the protein CSARDRWTEETQYF.

The chain employs TRBV7-2 and TRBJ1-1, with D unresolved. This CDR3 region has 14 residues. Germline CDR1 and CDR2: SGHTA and FQGNSA. Trimming removed 5 bases from V and 1 base from J, with 11 bases in between. The chain's CDR3 is CASSVRASNTEAFF. CDR3 DNA sequence: TGTGCCAGCAGCGTTCGGGCCTCGAACACTGAAGCTTTCTTT.

The count of this clonotype is one. The CDR3 region has the DNA TGTGCCAGCTCACCAGGGCAGGCATTCTATGGCTACACCTTC. Residues: CASSPGQAFYGYTF. J is TRBJ1-2 and V is TRBV18, with no clear D. V lost 2 bases and J lost 4, with 11 bases in between. The CDR3 consists of 14 residues. Per the germline V gene, CDR1 is KGHSH and CDR2 is LQKENI.

The chain combines TRBV28 with TRBJ1-5; 7 bases fit TRBD1. Germline V gene lookup returns CDR1 MDHEN and CDR2 SYDVKM. Trimming took 2 bases from V and 3 from J; bases not matched to a gene: 4. The CDR3 loop spans 15 amino acids. The CDR3 DNA is TGTGCCAGCAGTTTAGGACAGGCTCCCAATCAGCCCCAGCATTTT. It specifies CASSLGQAPNQPQHF.

The chain couples TRBV24-1 to TRBJ2-5; the match to TRBD2 covers 12 bases. V lost 3 bases to trimming and J lost 11 bases; unmatched junction nucleotides: 9. The CDR3 runs to 15 residues. The germline V gene has CDR1 KGHDR and CDR2 SFDVKD. CDR3 sequence reads: CATSDPAASGGEQYF. In DNA, the CDR3 is TGTGCCACCAGTGATCCGGCGGCTAGCGGGGGGGAGCAGTACTTC.

The gene calls are TRBV7-3 and TRBJ2-7, with 13 nucleotides matching TRBD2. The J segment lost 5 bases and the V segment lost 0 bases, leaving 4 bases of the junction unmatched. Germline-derived CDR1 and CDR2 are SGHTA and FQGTGA. This CDR3 is 16 amino acids long. CDR3 sequence reads: CASSLTRTSGSNEQYF. The DNA of the CDR3 is TGTGCCAGCAGCTTAACCCGGACTAGCGGGAGTAACGAGCAGTACTTC.

This clonotype was detected only a few times. The rearrangement links TRBV27 to TRBJ2-7, with unresolved D. Germline V gene lookup returns CDR1 MNHEY and CDR2 SMNVEV (reference sequence). The CDR3 contains 15 residues. V lost 6 bases and J lost 0, with 15 bases in between. For the CDR3, the DNA is TGTGCCAGCAGGCCTAATAGAGTCAGCTCCTACGAGCAGTACTTC. Amino acids: CASRPNRVSSYEQYF.

The chain links TRBV28 to TRBJ2-7; possible D gene TRBD2, 6 bases. V gave up 1 base and J gave up 3 bases, with 13 bases separating them. The germline CDR1 and CDR2 sequences are MDHEN and SYDVKM. The CDR3 has 15 residues. The CDR3: CASSLSVGGFYEQYF. For the CDR3, the DNA is TGTGCCAGCAGTTTATCGGTGGGAGGATTCTACGAGCAGTACTTC. Complete variable domain (other parts from reference TRBV28 and TRBJ2-7): DVKVTQSSRYLVKRTGEKVFLECVQDMDHENMFWYRQDPGLGLRLIYFSYDVKMKEKGDIPEGYSVSREKKERFSLILESASTNQTSMYLCASSLSVGGFYEQYFGPGTRLTVT.

This chain links TRBV7-9 with TRBJ2-1, with D possibly TRBD2 on 5 matching bases. This CDR3 contains 15 residues. CDR1 is SEHNR and CDR2 is FQNEAQ in the germline V gene (reference sequence). Deletions cut 4 bases from V and 2 bases from J, with 12 bases between. This chain's CDR3 is CASSSLGSPYNEQFF. The CDR3, as DNA: TGTGCCAGCAGCTCATTAGGGAGCCCCTACAATGAGCAGTTCTTC.

The chain combines TRBV20-1 with TRBJ2-7, with TRBD1 identical over 10 bases. There are 12 residues in the CDR3. Germline CDR1 is DFQATT and CDR2 is SNEGSKA (reference sequence). Trimming removed 6 bases from V and 4 bases from J; junction bases left unmatched: 3. In nucleotides, the CDR3 is TGCAGTGCCGGGGACAGGGGTTACGAGCAGTACTTC. This encodes CSAGDRGYEQYF.

In this sample, this clonotype turned up a few times. This sequence joins TRBV18 and TRBJ2-1, with 7 bases fitting TRBD2. CDR1 KGHSH and CDR2 LQKENI come from the germline V gene. The CDR3 has 14 amino acids. The V gene end was trimmed by 4 bases and the J gene end by 6 bases; junction bases not matched to a gene: 6. CDR3 region: CASSLAGQPNEQFF. The CDR3, as DNA: TGTGCCAGCTCACTAGCGGGCCAGCCCAATGAGCAGTTCTTC.

This chain joins TRBV2 and TRBJ2-3; 8 positions agree with TRBD2. V shed 3 bases, J shed 4 bases, and the junction held 6 bases outside the gene matches. This CDR3 has 15 amino acids. Germline V gene lookup returns CDR1 SNHLY and CDR2 FYNNEI. The CDR3 DNA follows: TGTGCCAGCAGTGAGAGCGGGAGAGGAGCAGATACGCAGTATTTT. Protein product: CASSESGRGADTQYF.

J is TRBJ2-3 and V is TRBV6-5; 8 bases agree with TRBD2. The germline CDR1 and CDR2 sequences are MNHEY and SVGAGI. V gave up 8 bases and J gave up 0 bases; unmatched junction bases: 10. The CDR3 spans 16 residues. CDR3 sequence: CASGGFTGGSTDTQYF. CDR3 DNA sequence: TGTGCCAGCGGCGGGTTTACGGGGGGGAGCACAGATACGCAGTATTTT.

The chain is built from TRBV6-1 and TRBJ2-1, with D maybe TRBD2 (5 bases). Germline CDR1 reads MNHNS; CDR2 reads SASEGT. The germline V and J ends were trimmed by 8 bases and 4 bases, with 18 bases remaining between them. This CDR3 region has 15 residues. CDR3: CASGPTAGLYNEQFF. CDR3 in DNA: TGTGCCAGCGGACCTACGGCGGGTCTATACAATGAGCAGTTCTTC.